This T cell receptor (beta chain) was recovered during a study of blood T cell repertoires in COVID-19. TCRdb keeps only in-frame clones here, not all; method: immunoSEQ multiplex PCR. The sample has around 340,000 clones, more than 70% seen once. Seattle patients were enrolled while actively infected and followed longitudinally. This CDR3 region has 16 residues. V was cut by 4 bases and J by 0 bases, with 14 bases left in between. Germline CDR1 reads SGDLS; CDR2 reads YYNGEE. This sequence joins TRBV9 and TRBJ1-5; D perhaps matches TRBD1 (6 bases). The specimen was peripheral blood. The receptor was derived from a woman aged 55-69 years with COVID-19, enrolled during active disease. CDR3 sequence: CASSREGGGSNQPQHF. The CDR3 DNA is TGTGCCAGCAGCCGAGAGGGAGGGGGTAGCAATCAGCCCCAGCATTTT. Supplemented by reference TRBV9 and TRBJ1-5, the full variable domain reads DSGVTQTPKHLITATGQRVTLRCSPRSGDLSVYWYQQSLDQGLQFLIQYYNGEERAKGNILERFSAQQFPDLHSELNLSSLELGDSALYFCASSREGGGSNQPQHFGDGTRLSIL.